These T cell receptor beta chains were read from a single sample in a study of T cells in Graves' hyperthyroidism and ophthalmopathy. TCRdb re-derived calls from the multiplex PCR reads in MiXCR, one entry per CDR3 protein. The data show 450,000 to 600,000 distinct CDR3 sequences, around 15% seen once. Sequencing was performed on blood. Receptors originate from a woman in her thirties or forties with Graves' hyperthyroidism. Both conserved end residues are part of each CDR3. The D gene is left open where the match is weak. Size tells how often a clone was seen (once, few, many) or the class of an expanded clone, and some rows leave it out.

V	D	size	J	DNA	CDR3
TRBV6-1	TRBD2	-	TRBJ2-2	TGTGCCAGCAGTTTCCTCCCGGGACTAGCGGGAATGGTCGGGGAGCTGTTTTTT	CASSFLPGLAGMVGELFF
TRBV5-1	TRBD2	many	TRBJ2-1	TGCGCCAGCAGCTCACCGGGACTAGGGCCTTACAATGAGCAGTTCTTC	CASSSPGLGPYNEQFF
TRBV15	-	-	TRBJ1-5	TGTGCCACCAGCAGAGATCTCAGCAATCAGCCCCAGCATTTT	CATSRDLSNQPQHF
TRBV5-1	TRBD1	many	TRBJ2-1	TGCGCCAGCAGCGGCCGGGACAGGGGGCAGGGTGAGCAGTTCTTC	CASSGRDRGQGEQFF
TRBV28	-	many	TRBJ2-7	TGTGCCAGCAGTGCCGGGGACGATTCCTACGAGCAGTACTTC	CASSAGDDSYEQYF
TRBV27	TRBD2	many	TRBJ2-1	TGTGCCAGCAGTTTATTGGTGACTAGCGGGAGTAATGAGCAGTTCTTC	CASSLLVTSGSNEQFF
TRBV5-6	-	many	TRBJ2-1	TGTGCCAGCAGCACCGGGCAGGGGTTATACAATGAGCAGTTCTTC	CASSTGQGLYNEQFF
TRBV2	TRBD2	many	TRBJ2-1	TGTGCCAGCAGTGAGAGACTAGCAGGCAATGAGCAGTTCTTC	CASSERLAGNEQFF
TRBV7-3	-	many	TRBJ1-6	TGTGCCAGCAGCTTAAGGGCCGCGCAATATAATTCACCCCTCCACTTT	CASSLRAAQYNSPLHF
TRBV30	TRBD2	few	TRBJ2-7	TGTGCCTGGAGTGTGCTCCCTGGACTAGTCGGGGAGCAGTACTTC	CAWSVLPGLVGEQYF
TRBV4-1	-	many	TRBJ1-5	TGCGCCAGCAGCCAAGATCATTTCCAGCCCCAGCATTTT	CASSQDHFQPQHF
TRBV5-1	-	many	TRBJ2-1	TGCGCCAGCAGCTTGATGGCGCAGGCAAACAATGAGCAGTTCTTC	CASSLMAQANNEQFF
TRBV6-1	TRBD2	-	TRBJ2-1	TGTGCCAGCAGCGAAGCGGGAGGGCGCAATGAGCAGTTCTTC	CASSEAGGRNEQFF
TRBV7-2	TRBD2	few	TRBJ2-2	TGTGCCAGCAGCTCCGGGAGGGCCAACACCGGGGAGCTGTTTTTT	CASSSGRANTGELFF
TRBV25-1	-	-	TRBJ2-7	TGTGCCAGCAGTGAATACCGGGACTCCTACGAGCAGTACTTC	CASSEYRDSYEQYF
TRBV11-2	-	many	TRBJ1-3	TGTGCCAGCAGCTATCGGGGGACAATGAGCGACACCATATATTTT	CASSYRGTMSDTIYF
TRBV28	-	many	TRBJ2-1	TGTGCCAGCAGTCCTTGGGCCGTAACCGACCACAATGAGCAGTTCTTC	CASSPWAVTDHNEQFF
TRBV28	TRBD2	many	TRBJ2-1	TGTGCCAGCAGTTTTGGGTCTAGCGGGAGCCAGGAGCAGTTCTTC	CASSFGSSGSQEQFF
TRBV30	-	many	TRBJ2-1	TGTGCCTGGAGCACAAGCTCCTACAATGAGCAGTTCTTC	CAWSTSSYNEQFF
TRBV7-9	-	few	TRBJ1-3	TGTGCCAGCGTCCGCAGGGGAGATGGAAACACCATATATTTT	CASVRRGDGNTIYF
TRBV5-1	-	many	TRBJ2-1	TGCGCCAGCAGCTTTGGACCTACGAACCCCTATGAGCAGTTCTTC	CASSFGPTNPYEQFF
TRBV7-8	TRBD2	many	TRBJ2-1	TGTGCCAGCAGCTTAGTCCAGCGGGAGTACTATGAGCAGTTCTTC	CASSLVQREYYEQFF
TRBV7-9	-	-	TRBJ1-1	TGTGCCAGCAGCTTAGGATGGACTGAAGCTTTCTTT	CASSLGWTEAFF
TRBV3-1	TRBD2	many	TRBJ2-4	TGTGCCAGCAGCCAAGTTGGCGGGAGTGACATTCAGTACTTC	CASSQVGGSDIQYF
TRBV28	-	many	TRBJ1-1	TGTGCCAGCACCGCGCCCATGAACACTGAAGCTTTCTTT	CASTAPMNTEAFF
TRBV28	-	many	TRBJ2-5	TGTGCCAGCAGTTCATATCCCGGGCTGAAAGAGACCCAGTACTTC	CASSSYPGLKETQYF
TRBV29-1	TRBD1	-	TRBJ1-2	TGCAGCGTGGGGACAGGCTTCTATGGCTACACCTTC	CSVGTGFYGYTF
TRBV4-1	-	few	TRBJ2-3	TGCGCCAGCAGCCACGAAGCTTCCGGTTTACCAGATACGCAGTATTTT	CASSHEASGLPDTQYF
TRBV3-1	-	many	TRBJ2-2	TGTGCCAGCAGCCAAGTGCGTACCGGGGAGCTGTTTTTT	CASSQVRTGELFF
TRBV6-1	-	-	TRBJ2-1	TGTGCCAGCGTGGAGAGCTCCTACAATGAGCAGTTCTTC	CASVESSYNEQFF
TRBV9	TRBD1	-	TRBJ1-3	TGTGCCAGCAGCGTAGCTGAAGGGGGCTTTCTCTCTGGAAACACCATATATTTT	CASSVAEGGFLSGNTIYF
TRBV9	TRBD2	few	TRBJ2-1	TGTGCCAGCAGCGTAGTGGCGGGAGCGTCCTACAATGAGCAGTTCTTC	CASSVVAGASYNEQFF
TRBV7-8	TRBD1	many	TRBJ2-4	TGTGCCAGCAGCTCCGGACAGGCCCTAGCCAAAAACATTCAGTACTTC	CASSSGQALAKNIQYF
TRBV12-5	-	few	TRBJ1-5	TGTGCTAGTGGTTTGGTAGTGGGGGGAAGGGGCAATCAGCCCCAGCATTTT	CASGLVVGGRGNQPQHF